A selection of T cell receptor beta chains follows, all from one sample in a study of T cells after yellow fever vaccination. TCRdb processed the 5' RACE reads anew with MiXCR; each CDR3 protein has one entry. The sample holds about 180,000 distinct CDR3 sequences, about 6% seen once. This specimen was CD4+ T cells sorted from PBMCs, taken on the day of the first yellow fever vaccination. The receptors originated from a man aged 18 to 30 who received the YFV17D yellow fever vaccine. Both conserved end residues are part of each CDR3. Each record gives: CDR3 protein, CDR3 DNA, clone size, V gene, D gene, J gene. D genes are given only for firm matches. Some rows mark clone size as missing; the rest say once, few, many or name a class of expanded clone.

CDR3 protein: CASSEVLGAAYEQYF; CDR3 DNA: TGTGCCAGCAGTGAAGTCCTGGGGGCGGCGTACGAGCAGTACTTC; clone size: many; V gene: TRBV6-1; D gene: -; J gene: TRBJ2-7
CDR3 protein: CASTNDGYSNYGYTF; CDR3 DNA: TGTGCCAGCACCAATGACGGTTACTCTAACTATGGCTACACCTTC; clone size: -; V gene: TRBV6-2/TRBV6-3; D gene: -; J gene: TRBJ1-2
CDR3 protein: CASSEFSGDQETQYF; CDR3 DNA: TGTGCCAGCAGTGAATTCTCAGGGGACCAAGAGACCCAGTACTTC; clone size: many; V gene: TRBV25-1; D gene: -; J gene: TRBJ2-5
CDR3 protein: CASSPQAGYNSPLHF; CDR3 DNA: TGTGCCAGCAGCCCCCAAGCAGGGTATAATTCACCCCTCCACTTT; clone size: few; V gene: TRBV12-3/TRBV12-4; D gene: -; J gene: TRBJ1-6
CDR3 protein: CASSLSGAGHQPQHF; CDR3 DNA: TGTGCCAGCAGCTTATCCGGGGCCGGGCATCAGCCCCAGCATTTT; clone size: few; V gene: TRBV5-6; D gene: -; J gene: TRBJ1-5
CDR3 protein: CASSVQGLGSPLHF; CDR3 DNA: TGTGCCAGCAGTGTGCAGGGGTTGGGTTCACCCCTCCACTTT; clone size: -; V gene: TRBV25-1; D gene: -; J gene: TRBJ1-6
CDR3 protein: CASGPEDRNTDTQYF; CDR3 DNA: TGTGCTAGTGGTCCGGAGGACAGAAACACAGATACGCAGTATTTT; clone size: many; V gene: TRBV12-5; D gene: -; J gene: TRBJ2-3
CDR3 protein: CASSGTGLAAYNEQFF; CDR3 DNA: TGTGCCAGTAGTGGAACGGGACTAGCGGCTTACAATGAGCAGTTCTTC; clone size: -; V gene: TRBV19; D gene: TRBD2; J gene: TRBJ2-1
CDR3 protein: CASSPRAGLGDTQYF; CDR3 DNA: TGTGCCAGCAGCCCAAGGGCAGGGCTTGGTGATACGCAGTATTTT; clone size: few; V gene: TRBV11-3; D gene: -; J gene: TRBJ2-3
CDR3 protein: CASKDSSGNQPQHF; CDR3 DNA: TGTGCCAGTAAGGACAGCTCTGGCAATCAGCCCCAGCATTTT; clone size: -; V gene: TRBV19; D gene: -; J gene: TRBJ1-5
CDR3 protein: CASSFLGDLSYEQYF; CDR3 DNA: TGTGCCAGCAGCTTTCTTGGCGACCTCTCCTACGAGCAGTACTTC; clone size: few; V gene: TRBV7-2; D gene: -; J gene: TRBJ2-7
CDR3 protein: CASSLDSGATQYF; CDR3 DNA: TGTGCCAGCAGCTTAGACTCCGGGGCAACGCAGTATTTT; clone size: -; V gene: TRBV7-9; D gene: -; J gene: TRBJ2-3
CDR3 protein: CASSQGDSGGAVGNEQFF; CDR3 DNA: TGTGCCAGCAGCCAAGGCGATAGCGGGGGGGCAGTGGGGAATGAGCAGTTCTTC; clone size: -; V gene: TRBV14; D gene: TRBD2; J gene: TRBJ2-1
CDR3 protein: CSAKIRTGGSTEAFF; CDR3 DNA: TGCAGTGCTAAGATTAGGACAGGGGGCAGCACTGAAGCTTTCTTT; clone size: -; V gene: TRBV20-1; D gene: TRBD1; J gene: TRBJ1-1
CDR3 protein: CASSLRSPGQGGGNTIYF; CDR3 DNA: TGTGCCAGCAGCTTAAGATCCCCGGGGCAGGGAGGGGGAAACACCATATATTTT; clone size: -; V gene: TRBV11-2; D gene: -; J gene: TRBJ1-3
CDR3 protein: CASSHTLGGSSYGYTF; CDR3 DNA: TGTGCCAGCAGCCATACTCTCGGGGGATCCAGTTATGGCTACACCTTC; clone size: many; V gene: TRBV14; D gene: -; J gene: TRBJ1-2
CDR3 protein: CASRENRNTDTQYF; CDR3 DNA: TGCGCCAGCAGGGAGAACAGGAACACAGATACGCAGTATTTT; clone size: many; V gene: TRBV5-1; D gene: -; J gene: TRBJ2-3
CDR3 protein: CASSLVGGQEKLFF; CDR3 DNA: TGCGCCAGCAGCTTGGTTGGGGGACAGGAAAAACTGTTTTTT; clone size: -; V gene: TRBV5-1; D gene: TRBD1; J gene: TRBJ1-4
CDR3 protein: CASSLSQGNHYGHTF; CDR3 DNA: TGTGCCAGCAGTTTATCACAGGGAAATCATTATGGCCACACCTTC; clone size: -; V gene: TRBV12-3/TRBV12-4; D gene: -; J gene: TRBJ1-2
CDR3 protein: CASSYATRSEQFF; CDR3 DNA: TGTGCCAGCAGTTACGCCACTAGATCTGAGCAGTTCTTC; clone size: many; V gene: TRBV6-2/TRBV6-3; D gene: -; J gene: TRBJ2-1
CDR3 protein: CASSAGTSGGTDTQYF; CDR3 DNA: TGTGCCAGCAGCGCCGGGACTAGCGGGGGCACAGATACGCAGTATTTT; clone size: -; V gene: TRBV7-3; D gene: TRBD2; J gene: TRBJ2-3
CDR3 protein: CASSYGRGAYNEQFF; CDR3 DNA: TGTGCCAGCAGTTACGGGAGGGGGGCTTACAATGAGCAGTTCTTC; clone size: few; V gene: TRBV6-5; D gene: -; J gene: TRBJ2-1
CDR3 protein: CASSFQWGLGETQYF; CDR3 DNA: TGTGCTAGCAGCTTCCAGTGGGGGTTGGGAGAGACCCAGTACTTC; clone size: -; V gene: TRBV7-7; D gene: -; J gene: TRBJ2-5
CDR3 protein: CASSPHMSTQYF; CDR3 DNA: TGTGCCAGCAGTCCGCACATGTCAACGCAGTATTTT; clone size: -; V gene: TRBV27; D gene: -; J gene: TRBJ2-3
CDR3 protein: CASRLTGTDTQYF; CDR3 DNA: TGTGCCAGCCGGCTGACTGGCACAGATACGCAGTATTTT; clone size: few; V gene: TRBV19; D gene: -; J gene: TRBJ2-3